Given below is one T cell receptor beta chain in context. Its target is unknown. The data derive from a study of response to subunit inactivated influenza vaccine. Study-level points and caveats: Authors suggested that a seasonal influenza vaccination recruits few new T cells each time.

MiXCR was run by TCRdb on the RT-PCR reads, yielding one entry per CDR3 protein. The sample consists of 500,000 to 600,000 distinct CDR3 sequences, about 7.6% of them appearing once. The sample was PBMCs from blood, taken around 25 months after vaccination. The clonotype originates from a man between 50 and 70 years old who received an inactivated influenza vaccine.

CDR3 bases: TGCGCCAGCAGCCTAAAATGGGGGCTTGAGGCAGGCGGGGAGCTGTTTTTT. This codes for CASSLKWGLEAGGELFF. The J gene is TRBJ2-2, the V gene TRBV4-3; perhaps TRBD1 as D (6 bases). With 4 bases removed from V and 7 bases from J, the gap between germline ends came to 22 bases. Germline CDR1 reads LGHNA; CDR2 reads YSLEER. The CDR3 has 17 amino acids.